These 5 T cell receptor beta chains were all obtained from the same sample, sequenced in a study of T cell responses to AZD1222 COVID-19 vaccine. Repertoires were generated with immunoSEQ multiplex PCR, while TCRdb's copy carries only in-frame clones and drops some. The sample consists of about 160,000 clones, roughly 93% of them appearing once. Sequencing used peripheral blood, obtained on day 0 of AZD1222 vaccination. These receptors were taken from an adult in good health.

This clone has only one observation. This sequence joins TRBV12-3 or TRBV12-4 and TRBJ1-1; TRBD1 aligns across 7 bases. The CDR3 loop spans 13 amino acids. V lost 8 bases and J lost 1; bases outside the gene matches: 4. The chain's CDR3 is CASEGAANTEAFF. The CDR3 bases are TGTGCCAGCGAGGGGGCTGCGAACACTGAAGCTTTCTTT.

This clone appeared a single time. The chain uses TRBV7-2 and TRBJ2-4; D remains unclear. V shed 2 bases and J shed 0 bases, with 11 bases lying between them. The CDR3 has 16 residues. CDR1 is SGHTA, CDR2 FQGNSA, per germline. CDR3 nucleotide sequence: TGTGCCAGCAGCTTATCCCGACCCCTAGCCAAAAACATTCAGTACTTC. The encoded protein is CASSLSRPLAKNIQYF.

This chain joins TRBV30 and TRBJ1-1; D is unclear. Germline V gives CDR1 GTSNPN, CDR2 SVGIG (reference sequence). V lost 5 bases and J 10 bases, leaving 17 bases between the germline ends. The CDR3 consists of 12 residues. The CDR3 bases are TGTGCCTGGGGGGATTTTCTCTCCCGAGCTTTCTTT. It encodes CAWGDFLSRAFF.

The rearrangement joins TRBV10-3 to TRBJ2-3, with TRBD2 matching 9 bases. This CDR3 region has 15 residues. Germline loops: CDR1 ENHRY, CDR2 SYGVKD. Unmatched junction bases numbered 10, after V lost 10 bases and J lost 2 bases. This CDR3 reads CATRGAGGITDTQYF. The CDR3 DNA sequence: TGTGCCACCCGGGGTGCGGGGGGGATCACAGATACGCAGTATTTT.

The chain carries TRBV27 and TRBJ1-5, with 7 bases identical to TRBD1. J gave up 1 base and V 5 bases, and 5 bases lay outside the gene matches. Germline values: CDR1 MNHEY, CDR2 SMNVEV (reference sequence). This CDR3 contains 15 residues. The CDR3 nucleotides read TGTGCCAGCAGTCTCAGGACAGGCAGCAATCAGCCCCAGCATTTT. Translation gives CASSLRTGSNQPQHF.